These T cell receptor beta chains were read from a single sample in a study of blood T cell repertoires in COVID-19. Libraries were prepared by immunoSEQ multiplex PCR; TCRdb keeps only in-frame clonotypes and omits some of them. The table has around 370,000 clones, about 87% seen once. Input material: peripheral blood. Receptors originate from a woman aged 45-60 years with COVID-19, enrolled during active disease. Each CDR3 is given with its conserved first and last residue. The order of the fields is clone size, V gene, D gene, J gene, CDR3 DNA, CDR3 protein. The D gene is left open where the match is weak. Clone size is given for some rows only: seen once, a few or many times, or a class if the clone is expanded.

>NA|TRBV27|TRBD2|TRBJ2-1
TGTGCCAGCAGTCCCGGGACTAGCAGCTACAATGAGCAGTTCTTC
CASSPGTSSYNEQFF
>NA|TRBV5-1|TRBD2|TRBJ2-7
TGCGCCAGCACCCTTAGCGGGAACACCTACGAGCAGTACTTC
CASTLSGNTYEQYF
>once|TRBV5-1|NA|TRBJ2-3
TGCGCCAGCACTCTCTCAGGGTTCGCAGATACGCAGTATTTT
CASTLSGFADTQYF
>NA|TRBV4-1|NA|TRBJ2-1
TGCGCCAGCAGCTCTCCCGACAGATACAATGAGCAGTTCTTC
CASSSPDRYNEQFF
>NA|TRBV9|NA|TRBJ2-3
TGTGCCAGCAGCGCTAGGCCAGCCACAGATACGCAGTATTTT
CASSARPATDTQYF
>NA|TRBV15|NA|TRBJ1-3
TGTGCCACCAGCAGGGGACTGGACTCTGGAAACACCATATATTTT
CATSRGLDSGNTIYF
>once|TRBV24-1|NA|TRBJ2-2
TGTGCCACCAGTGCCCGCCCGACAGGCACCGGGGAGCTGTTTTTT
CATSARPTGTGELFF
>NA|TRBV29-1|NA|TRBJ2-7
TGCAGCGTGGGTGGGACACCCCTCTTCTACGAGCAGTACTTC
CSVGGTPLFYEQYF
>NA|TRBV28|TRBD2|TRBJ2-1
TGTGCCAGCAGTGTCCCGGGACTAGCGATGTATGAGCAGTTCTTC
CASSVPGLAMYEQFF
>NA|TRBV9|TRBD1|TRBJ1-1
TGTGCCAGCAGCTCAGGACAGGCCACTGAAGCTTTCTTT
CASSSGQATEAFF
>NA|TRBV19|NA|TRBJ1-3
TGTGCCAGTAGTACATTAGTGGGAGGCTCTGGAAACACCATATATTTT
CASSTLVGGSGNTIYF
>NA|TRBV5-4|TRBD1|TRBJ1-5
TGTGCCAGCAGCTCCGGGGGACAGGCTGGCAATCAGCCCCAGCATTTT
CASSSGGQAGNQPQHF
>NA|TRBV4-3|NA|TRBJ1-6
TGCGCCAGCAGCCAAGTACTCAATGGTAATTCACCCCTCCACTTT
CASSQVLNGNSPLHF
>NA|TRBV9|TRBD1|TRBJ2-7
TGTGCCAGCAGCGTAGATGGGAGAGTACAGGGGCTGCGCGAGCAGTACTTC
CASSVDGRVQGLREQYF
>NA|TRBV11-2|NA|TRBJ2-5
TGTGCCAGCAGCTTAGGGGCTCAAAGGGGGACGGGGGAGACCCAGTACTTC
CASSLGAQRGTGETQYF
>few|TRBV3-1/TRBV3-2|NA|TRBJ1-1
TGTGCCAGCAGCCAAGACACGGTGTGGACTGAAGCTTTCTTT
CASSQDTVWTEAFF
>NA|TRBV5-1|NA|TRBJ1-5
TGCGCCAGCAGCCCTGACAGGTATAGCAATCAGCCCCAGCATTTT
CASSPDRYSNQPQHF
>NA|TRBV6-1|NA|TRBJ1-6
TGTGCCAGCAGTGACCGACAGGCGCCTGCTTCACCCCTCCACTTT
CASSDRQAPASPLHF
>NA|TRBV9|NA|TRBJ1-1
TGTGCCAGCACCACAGGGTATGCCACTGAAGCTTTCTTT
CASTTGYATEAFF
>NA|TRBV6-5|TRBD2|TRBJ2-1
TGTGCCAGCAGTTACAGTGCGGGAGGGACAATGAATGAGCAGTTCTTC
CASSYSAGGTMNEQFF
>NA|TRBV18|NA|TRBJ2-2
TGTGCCAGCTCCCCACGGGGACAGAACACCGGGGAGCTGTTTTTT
CASSPRGQNTGELFF
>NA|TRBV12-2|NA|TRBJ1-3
TGTGCAAGTCGCTTGGGACAGGGGGGTAACTCTGGAAACACCATATATTTT
CASRLGQGGNSGNTIYF
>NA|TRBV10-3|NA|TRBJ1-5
TGTGCCATCAGGGGGCAAAGCAATCAGCCCCAGCATTTT
CAIRGQSNQPQHF
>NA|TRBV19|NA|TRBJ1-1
TGTGCCAGTATCTACCACCGGGCAGGGGAGAACACTGAAGCTTTCTTT
CASIYHRAGENTEAFF
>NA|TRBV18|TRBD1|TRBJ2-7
TGTGCCAGCTCACTCGGACAGGGTGGATACGAGCAGTACTTC
CASSLGQGGYEQYF
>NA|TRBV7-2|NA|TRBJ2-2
TGTGCCAGCAGCTCCGGGGTCACCGGGGAGCTGTTTTTT
CASSSGVTGELFF
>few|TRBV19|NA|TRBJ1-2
TGTGCCAGTAGTTCAACAGGGAATGGCTACACCTTC
CASSSTGNGYTF
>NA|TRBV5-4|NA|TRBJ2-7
TGTGCCAGCAGCTCATCCTTGTTAGGGACTCGGGGCGAGCAGTACTTC
CASSSSLLGTRGEQYF
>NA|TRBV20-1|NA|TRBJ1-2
TGCAGTGCTAGAGACGGAGGTGGCTACACCTTC
CSARDGGGYTF
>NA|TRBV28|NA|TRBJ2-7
TGTGCCAGCAGTTTATACTACAGGGTTGTTTCTTCATCCCTTCGTAGGAGCTCCTACGAGCAGTACTTC
CASSLYYRVVSSSLRRSSYEQYF
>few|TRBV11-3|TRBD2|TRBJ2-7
TGTGCCAGCTTTGCTAGCGGGAGCCACGAGCAGTACTTC
CASFASGSHEQYF
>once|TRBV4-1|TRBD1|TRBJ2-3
TGCGCCAGCAGCCAAGAAGGACAGGGTTTAGATACGCAGTATTTT
CASSQEGQGLDTQYF
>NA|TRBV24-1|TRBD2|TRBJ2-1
TGTGCCACGGGGACTAGCTCCTACAATGAGCAGTTCTTC
CATGTSSYNEQFF
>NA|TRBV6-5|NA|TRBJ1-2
TGTGCCAGCAGTTACGCCCCTAGGGGGGGCTACACCTTC
CASSYAPRGGYTF
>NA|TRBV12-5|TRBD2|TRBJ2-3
TGTGCTAGTGGTTTGGGACTAGCGGGGGGCACAGATACGCAGTATTTT
CASGLGLAGGTDTQYF
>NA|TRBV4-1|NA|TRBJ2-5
TGCGCCAGCAGCCCTTCCGTGGCTGGAGGTGGCGAGACCCAGTACTTC
CASSPSVAGGGETQYF
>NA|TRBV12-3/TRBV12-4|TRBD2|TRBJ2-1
TGTGCCAGCAGTTTAATTCGGCGGGAGAAGCAGTTCTTC
CASSLIRREKQFF
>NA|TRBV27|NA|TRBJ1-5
TGTGCCAGCAGTTTTCTGGAGGGCCTGATGGGCAATCAGCCCCAGCATTTT
CASSFLEGLMGNQPQHF
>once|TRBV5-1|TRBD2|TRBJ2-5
TGCGCCAGCAGCCTCCCCGCGACTAGCGGAGGGGGGACCCAGTACTTC
CASSLPATSGGGTQYF
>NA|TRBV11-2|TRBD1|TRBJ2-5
TGTGCCAGCAGCGCACTACAGGGGGGAGAGACCCAGTACTTC
CASSALQGGETQYF
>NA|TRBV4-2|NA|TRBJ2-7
TGTGCCAGCAGCCAAAATGCCGGGCAGTACTTC
CASSQNAGQYF
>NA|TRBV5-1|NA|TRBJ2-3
TGCGCCAGCAGCTACGGAGGCGAGAATACGCAGTATTTT
CASSYGGENTQYF
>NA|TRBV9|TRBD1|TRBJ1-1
TGTGCCAGCAGCAGTCAGACAGGGGTGGACACTGAAGCTTTCTTT
CASSSQTGVDTEAFF
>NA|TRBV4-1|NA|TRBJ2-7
TGCGCCAGCAGCCACCCCCGGGACGGGAGTAAGGGGTACGAGCAGTACTTC
CASSHPRDGSKGYEQYF
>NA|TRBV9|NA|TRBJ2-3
TGTGCCAGCAGCGTAGGCCCTCTGGCTACACTCGGGAAAGATACGCAGTATTTT
CASSVGPLATLGKDTQYF
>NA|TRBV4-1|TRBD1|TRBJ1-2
TGCGCCAGCAGCGGCCCGGGACAGGGGGCTAACTATGGCTACACCTTC
CASSGPGQGANYGYTF
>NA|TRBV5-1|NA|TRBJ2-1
TGCGCCAGCAGGACGACCGGGAGCTCCTACAATGAGCAGTTCTTC
CASRTTGSSYNEQFF
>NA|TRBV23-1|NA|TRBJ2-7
TGCGCCAGCAGTCAAGCATCTTTCATTAGCGGAGTTGGTTACGAGCAGTACTTC
CASSQASFISGVGYEQYF
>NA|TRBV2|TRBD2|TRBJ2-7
TGTGCCAGCGGCCGGGACTACCGCTACGAGCAGTACTTC
CASGRDYRYEQYF
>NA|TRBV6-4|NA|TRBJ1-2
TGTGCCAGCAGTGACGGGGGGAACTATGGCTACACCTTC
CASSDGGNYGYTF
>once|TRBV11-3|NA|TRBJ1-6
TGTGCCAGCAGCTTGGACATGCGGTCACCCCTCCACTTT
CASSLDMRSPLHF
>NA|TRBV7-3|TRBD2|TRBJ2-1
TGTGCCAGCAGCTTACTTAGCGGGAGCTCCTACAATGAGCAGTTCTTC
CASSLLSGSSYNEQFF
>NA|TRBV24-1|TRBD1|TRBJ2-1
TGTGCCACCAGTGAAACGGGACAGGGTGGTTTGCTGTTCTTC
CATSETGQGGLLFF
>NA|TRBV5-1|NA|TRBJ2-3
TGCGCCAGCAGCCGGACTACTAGCCCCGAGACAGATACGCAGTATTTT
CASSRTTSPETDTQYF
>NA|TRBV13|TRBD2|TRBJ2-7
TGTGCCAGCAGTGTAGGACTAGCGGGAGTGGTTGACGAGCAGTACTTC
CASSVGLAGVVDEQYF